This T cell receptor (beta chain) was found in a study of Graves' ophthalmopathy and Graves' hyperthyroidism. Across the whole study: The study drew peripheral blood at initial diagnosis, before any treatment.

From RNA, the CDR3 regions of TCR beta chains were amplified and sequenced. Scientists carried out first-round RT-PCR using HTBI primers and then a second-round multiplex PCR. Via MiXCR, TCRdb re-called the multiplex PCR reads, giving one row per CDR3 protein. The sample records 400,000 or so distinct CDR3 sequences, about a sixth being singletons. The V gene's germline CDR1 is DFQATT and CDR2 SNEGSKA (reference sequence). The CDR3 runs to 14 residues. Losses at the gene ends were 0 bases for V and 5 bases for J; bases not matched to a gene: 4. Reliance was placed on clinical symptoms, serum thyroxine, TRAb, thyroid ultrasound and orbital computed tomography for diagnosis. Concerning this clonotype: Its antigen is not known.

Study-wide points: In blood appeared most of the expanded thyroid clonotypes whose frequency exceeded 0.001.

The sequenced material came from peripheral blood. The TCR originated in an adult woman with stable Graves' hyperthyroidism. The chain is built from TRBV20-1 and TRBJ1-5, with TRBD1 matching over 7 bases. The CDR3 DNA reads TGCAGTGCTAGAGATGAGGGGGCAGATCAGCCCCAGCATTTT. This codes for CSARDEGADQPQHF.